Following are 18 T cell receptor beta chains from one sample sequenced in a study. Each CDR3 protein gets one entry after TCRdb re-called the 5' RACE reads with MiXCR. The sample shows fewer than 65,000 distinct CDR3 sequences, about a fifth of them seen only once. Tregs were sorted as CD4+CD25+CD127-/low cells. What was sequenced was tumor-infiltrating Tregs sorted from the breast tumor. These receptors were collected from a female donor with breast cancer.

The chain uses TRBV19 and TRBJ1-2; TRBD1 aligns across 9 bases. CDR1 is LNHDA and CDR2 is SQIVND in the germline V gene (reference sequence). CDR3 length: 14 amino acids. The J segment lost 6 bases and the V segment lost 6 bases, leaving 8 bases of the junction unmatched. DNA of the CDR3: TGTGCCAGTAGAGGACAGGGGAAAACGAATGGCTACACCTTC. Translated, it gives CASRGQGKTNGYTF. The complete variable domain, with remaining parts taken from reference TRBV19 and TRBJ1-2, reads DGGITQSPKYLFRKEGQNVTLSCEQNLNHDAMYWYRQDPGQGLRLIYYSQIVNDFQKGDIAEGYSVSREKKESFPLTVTSAQKNPTAFYLCASRGQGKTNGYTFGSGTRLTVV.

This chain links TRBV5-1 with TRBJ2-3; 10 nucleotides line up with TRBD1. J gave up 3 bases and V 2 bases, and 15 bases lay outside the gene matches. The CDR3 covers 19 residues. Germline assignment: CDR1 SGHRS and CDR2 YFSETQ. In DNA, the CDR3 is TGCGCCAGCAGCTTTGGACTCGGTCGGACAGGGGGTTGGACAGATACGCAGTATTTT. Its protein is CASSFGLGRTGGWTDTQYF.

This clonotype was counted many times. This chain links TRBV20-1 with TRBJ2-5; D is uncertain. CDR1 DFQATT and CDR2 SNEGSKA come from the germline V gene (reference sequence). Trimming stripped 0 bases from V and 4 bases from J, with 3 bases between. The CDR3 runs to 11 residues. The CDR3 sequence: CSARDRETQYF. In DNA, the CDR3 is TGCAGTGCTAGAGATCGAGAGACCCAGTACTTC.

Many counts were recorded for this clonotype. The V and J genes are TRBV6-5 and TRBJ1-5; the D is unclear. The V and J ends lost 2 bases and 2 bases respectively, with 7 bases between them. Germline V gene sequence: CDR1 MNHEY, CDR2 SVGAGI. There are 14 residues in the CDR3. DNA for the CDR3: TGTGCCAGCAGTTACCGAGAAGGCAATCAGCCCCAGCATTTT. Translation: CASSYREGNQPQHF.

CDR3 nucleotide sequence: TGTGCCAGCAGTACCCCCCACAGTGGGGGTGGCTACACCTTC. It encodes CASSTPHSGGGYTF. The chain is built from TRBV6-1 and TRBJ1-2, with a possible D match to TRBD1 (5 bases). This CDR3 spans 14 amino acids. V was pared by 5 bases and J by 7 bases, with 17 bases between. Germline CDR1 MNHNS, CDR2 SASEGT.

In this sample, this clonotype turned up many times. The chain is built from TRBV13 and TRBJ1-1, with D tentatively TRBD1 (5 bases). The CDR3 is made up of 14 amino acids. The V gene's germline CDR1 is PRHDT and CDR2 FYEKMQ (reference sequence). The germline V and J ends were trimmed by 3 bases and 3 bases, with 11 bases remaining between them. This CDR3 reads CASSFQGFDTEAFF. The DNA of the CDR3 is TGTGCCAGCAGCTTCCAGGGTTTCGACACTGAAGCTTTCTTT.

This clonotype showed up many times. The V and J genes are TRBV20-1 and TRBJ2-5; 7 bases are a match to TRBD1. V lost 5 bases and J lost 1; bases outside the gene matches: 7. CDR1 and CDR2 from the germline V gene are DFQATT and SNEGSKA (reference sequence). CDR3 length: 14 residues. The DNA of the CDR3 is TGCAGTGCTGACATCGGACAGGTCCAAGAGACCCAGTACTTC. Its protein product is CSADIGQVQETQYF.

This clonotype appeared a few times. This rearrangement joins TRBV24-1 to TRBJ2-1; tentatively, D is TRBD1 (5 bases). Germline values: CDR1 KGHDR, CDR2 SFDVKD. The CDR3 runs 15 residues. Trimming left V 3 bases short and J 5 bases short, with 13 bases between. The CDR3 protein is CATSDRVRGNNEQFF. CDR3 nucleotides: TGTGCCACCAGTGATCGGGTAAGGGGCAACAATGAGCAGTTCTTC.

This clonotype turned up a few times. The chain recombines TRBV20-1 with TRBJ1-5, with D possibly matching TRBD1 (5 bases). Germline assignment: CDR1 DFQATT and CDR2 SNEGSKA (reference sequence). V lost 6 bases, J lost 4 bases, and 19 bases lay in between. The length of the CDR3 is 15 residues. CDR3 sequence reads: CSASQSGLGNQPQHF. The CDR3 bases are TGCAGTGCATCTCAGTCAGGGTTGGGGAATCAGCCCCAGCATTTT.

The chain combines TRBV7-9 with TRBJ2-2; D remains unclear. The V gene lost 2 bases and the J gene lost 0 bases, with 7 bases spanning the gap. Germline lookup yields CDR1 SEHNR and CDR2 FQNEAQ (reference sequence). This CDR3 has 15 residues. The CDR3 region has the DNA TGTGCCAGCAGCTTACGGGCCCCGAACACCGGGGAGCTGTTTTTT. Protein sequence: CASSLRAPNTGELFF.

At least ten counts were recorded for this clonotype. One junction end does not reproduce the germline sequence, and a read error may be involved. The chain uses TRBV10-3 and TRBJ2-7; either TRBD1 or TRBD2 may supply D (5 bases each). The CDR3 runs 14 residues. Germline V gene data show CDR1 as ENHRY and CDR2 as SYGVKD. The CDR3: CAIKGDPHSHEQYF. CDR3 DNA sequence: TGTGCCATCAAAGGGGACCCACACTCCCACGAGCAGTACTTC.

This clonotype was counted a single time. The chain uses TRBV18 and TRBJ1-5, with 9 bases that match TRBD1. V shed 6 bases and J 6 bases; nucleotides not matched to a gene: 6. The CDR3 is 14 amino acids. Germline CDR1 KGHSH, CDR2 LQKENI. In nucleotides, the CDR3 is TGTGCCAGCTCGCGGACAGGGGATGGTCAGCCCCAGCATTTT. It is translated as CASSRTGDGQPQHF.

This clonotype was recorded a few times. This sequence joins TRBV15 and TRBJ1-4; 7 bases line up with TRBD1. The CDR3 consists of 14 residues. Germline lookup yields CDR1 LNHNV and CDR2 YYDKDF (reference sequence). The trim removed 5 bases at V and 5 bases at J, leaving 5 bases unmatched. CDR3: CATSRTGRNEKLFF. Written as DNA, the CDR3 is TGTGCCACCAGCCGGACAGGAAGGAATGAAAAACTGTTTTTT.

Concerning this clonotype: Being one base from a much bigger clone, this may be a read error. This sequence joins TRBV5-1 and TRBJ2-2; 9 nucleotides line up with TRBD2. Germline assignment: CDR1 SGHRS and CDR2 YFSETQ. The CDR3 is 16 amino acids. CDR3 amino acids: CTSSFSGRPNTGELFF. CDR3 DNA: TGCACCAGCAGCTTTAGCGGGAGACCGAACACCGGGGAGCTGTTTTTT.

The chain uses TRBV18 and TRBJ2-1; D remains unclear. CDR1 is KGHSH and CDR2 is LQKENI in the germline V gene. Between the trimmed V and J ends, which lost 1 base and 3 bases, there was a span of 13 bases. The CDR3 spans 16 residues. CDR3 in DNA: TGTGCCAGCTCACCACAAGACACCGGCTTCTACAATGAGCAGTTCTTC. It codes for CASSPQDTGFYNEQFF.

A remark on this clonotype: The final CDR3 position lacks the conserved phenylalanine or tryptophan, pointing to a likely read error. The DNA is omitted, as the CDR3 cannot be located on it reliably, and the CDR3 follows TCRdb's listing. V is TRBV6-1 and J is TRBJ1-2; the D segment call TRBD1 is taken from the table without a DNA check. Germline V gives CDR1 MNHNS, CDR2 SASEGT. The CDR3 contains 15 residues when both ends are counted. The CDR3 protein is CASSEPRTGDYGHTC.

A few counts support this clonotype. One end of the junction is discordant with germline, which a read error may explain. The chain couples TRBV7-2 to TRBJ1-1; TRBD1 agrees at 7 bases. The CDR3 spans 14 residues. The germline gives CDR1 SGHTA, CDR2 FQGNSA. The CDR3 is CANSPDRENTEAFF. The CDR3 DNA reads TGTGCCAACAGCCCTGACAGGGAGAACACTGAAGCTTTCTTT.

This clonotype has just a few counts. The chain has TRBV5-5 and TRBJ1-5; 7 positions agree with TRBD1. J gave up 3 bases and V 4 bases, and 4 bases lay outside the gene matches. The CDR3 has 14 amino acids. The germline V gene encodes CDR1 SGHKS and CDR2 YYEKEE (reference sequence). CDR3 amino acids: CASSQGGNNQPQHF. The CDR3 bases are TGTGCCAGCAGCCAAGGGGGCAACAATCAGCCCCAGCATTTT.